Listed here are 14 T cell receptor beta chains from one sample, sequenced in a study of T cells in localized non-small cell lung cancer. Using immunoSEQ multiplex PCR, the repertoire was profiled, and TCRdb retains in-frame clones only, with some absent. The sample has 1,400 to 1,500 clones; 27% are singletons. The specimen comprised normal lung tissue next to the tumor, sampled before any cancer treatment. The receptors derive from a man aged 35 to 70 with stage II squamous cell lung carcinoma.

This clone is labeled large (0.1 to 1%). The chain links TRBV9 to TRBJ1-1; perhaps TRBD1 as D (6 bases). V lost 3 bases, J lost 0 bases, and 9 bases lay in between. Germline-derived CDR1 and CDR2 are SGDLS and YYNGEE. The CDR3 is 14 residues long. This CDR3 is CASSAGQMNTEAFF. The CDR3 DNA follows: TGTGCCAGCAGCGCCGGACAGATGAACACTGAAGCTTTCTTT.

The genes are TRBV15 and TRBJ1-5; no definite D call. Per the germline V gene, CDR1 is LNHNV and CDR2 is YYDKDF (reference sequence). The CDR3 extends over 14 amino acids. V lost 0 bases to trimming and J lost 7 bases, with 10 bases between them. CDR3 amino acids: CATSRDIGIQPQHF. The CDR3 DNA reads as TGTGCCACCAGCAGAGATATCGGGATCCAGCCCCAGCATTTT.

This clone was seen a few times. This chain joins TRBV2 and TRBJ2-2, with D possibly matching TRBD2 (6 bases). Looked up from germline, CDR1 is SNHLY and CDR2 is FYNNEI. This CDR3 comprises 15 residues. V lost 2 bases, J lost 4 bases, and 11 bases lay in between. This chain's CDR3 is CASSENGRPTGELFF. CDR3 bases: TGTGCCAGCAGTGAAAACGGGAGACCCACCGGGGAGCTGTTTTTT.

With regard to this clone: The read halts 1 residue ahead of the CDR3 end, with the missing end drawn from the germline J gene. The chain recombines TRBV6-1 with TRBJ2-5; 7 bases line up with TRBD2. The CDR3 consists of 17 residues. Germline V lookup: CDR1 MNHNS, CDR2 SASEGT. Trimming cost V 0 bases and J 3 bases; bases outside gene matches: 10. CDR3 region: CASSEARGGRGEETQYF. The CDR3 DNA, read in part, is TGTGCCAGCAGTGAAGCGCGGGGCGGGAGAGGGGAAGAGACCCAGTAC.

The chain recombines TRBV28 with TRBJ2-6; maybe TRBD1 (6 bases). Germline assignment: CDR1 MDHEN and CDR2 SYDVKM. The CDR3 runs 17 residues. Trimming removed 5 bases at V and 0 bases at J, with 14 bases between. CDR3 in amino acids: CASSGDTSSSGANVLTF. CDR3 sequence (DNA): TGTGCCAGCAGTGGGGACACTTCGAGCTCTGGGGCCAACGTCCTGACTTTC. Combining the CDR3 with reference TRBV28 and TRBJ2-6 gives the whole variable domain DVKVTQSSRYLVKRTGEKVFLECVQDMDHENMFWYRQDPGLGLRLIYFSYDVKMKEKGDIPEGYSVSREKKERFSLILESASTNQTSMYLCASSGDTSSSGANVLTFGAGSRLTVL.

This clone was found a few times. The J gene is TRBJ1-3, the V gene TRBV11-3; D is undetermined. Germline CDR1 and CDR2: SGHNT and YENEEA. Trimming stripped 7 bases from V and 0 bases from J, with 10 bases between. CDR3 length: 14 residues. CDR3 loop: CASTGRGSGNTIYF. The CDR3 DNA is TGTGCCAGCACTGGGCGGGGCTCTGGAAACACCATATATTTT.

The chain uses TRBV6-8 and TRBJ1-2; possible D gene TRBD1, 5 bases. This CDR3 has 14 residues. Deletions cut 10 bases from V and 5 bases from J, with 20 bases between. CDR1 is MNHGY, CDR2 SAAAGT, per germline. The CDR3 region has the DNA TGTGCCACCCGGGTATCGGGGGAGCTTTATGGCTACACCTTC. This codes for CATRVSGELYGYTF.

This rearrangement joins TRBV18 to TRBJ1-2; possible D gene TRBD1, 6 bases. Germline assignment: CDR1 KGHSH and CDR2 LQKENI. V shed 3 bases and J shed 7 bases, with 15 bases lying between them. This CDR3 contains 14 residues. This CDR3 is CASSPYPGDSGYTF. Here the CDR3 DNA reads TGTGCCAGCTCACCTTATCCAGGGGACTCTGGCTACACCTTC. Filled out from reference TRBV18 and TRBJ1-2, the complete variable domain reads NAGVMQNPRHLVRRRGQEARLRCSPMKGHSHVYWYRQLPEEGLKFMVYLQKENIIDESGMPKERFSAEFPKEGPSILRIQQVVRGDSAAYFCASSPYPGDSGYTFGSGTRLTVV.

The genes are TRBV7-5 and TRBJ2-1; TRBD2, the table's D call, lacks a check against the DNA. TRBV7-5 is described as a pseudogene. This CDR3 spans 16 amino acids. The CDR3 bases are TGTGCCAGCAGCCGCCCTAAAGGGGCCGGGGGCAATGAGCAGTTCTTC. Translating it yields CASSRPKGAGGNEQFF.

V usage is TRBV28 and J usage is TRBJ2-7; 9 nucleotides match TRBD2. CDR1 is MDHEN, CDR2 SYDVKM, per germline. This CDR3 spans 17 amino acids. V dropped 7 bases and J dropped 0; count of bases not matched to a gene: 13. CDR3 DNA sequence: TGTGCCAGCACCCGTAGCGGGGGCTATCCATTCTCCTACGAGCAGTACTTC. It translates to CASTRSGGYPFSYEQYF. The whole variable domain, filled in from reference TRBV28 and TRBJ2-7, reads DVKVTQSSRYLVKRTGEKVFLECVQDMDHENMFWYRQDPGLGLRLIYFSYDVKMKEKGDIPEGYSVSREKKERFSLILESASTNQTSMYLCASTRSGGYPFSYEQYFGPGTRLTVT.

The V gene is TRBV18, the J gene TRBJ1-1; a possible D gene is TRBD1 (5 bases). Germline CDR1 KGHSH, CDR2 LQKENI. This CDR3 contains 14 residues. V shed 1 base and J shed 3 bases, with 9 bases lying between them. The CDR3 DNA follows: TGTGCCAGCTCACCACTGGAGGGGTACACTGAAGCTTTCTTT. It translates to CASSPLEGYTEAFF.

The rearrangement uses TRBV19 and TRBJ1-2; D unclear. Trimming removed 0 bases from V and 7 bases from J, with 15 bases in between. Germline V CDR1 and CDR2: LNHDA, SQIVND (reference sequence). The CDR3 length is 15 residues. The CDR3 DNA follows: TGTGCCAGTAGTATAGATGTGGCAGCACCGGTTGGCTACACCTTC. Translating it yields CASSIDVAAPVGYTF.

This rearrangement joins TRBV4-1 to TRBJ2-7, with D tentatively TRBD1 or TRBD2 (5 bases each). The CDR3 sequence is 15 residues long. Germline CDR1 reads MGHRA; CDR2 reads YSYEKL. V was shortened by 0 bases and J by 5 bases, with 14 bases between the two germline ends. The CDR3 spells CASSQEGDRVNEQYF. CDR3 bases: TGCGCCAGCAGCCAAGAAGGGGACCGAGTCAACGAGCAGTACTTC.

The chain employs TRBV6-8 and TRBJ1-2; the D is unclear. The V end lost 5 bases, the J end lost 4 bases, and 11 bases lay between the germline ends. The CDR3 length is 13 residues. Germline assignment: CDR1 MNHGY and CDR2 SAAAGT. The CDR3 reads CASSNGRSYGYTF. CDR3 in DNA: TGTGCCAGCAGTAATGGACGGAGCTATGGCTACACCTTC.